One sample yielded the 11 T cell receptor beta chains listed below, sequenced in a study of T cell responses to AZD1222 COVID-19 vaccine. Using immunoSEQ multiplex PCR, the repertoire was profiled, and TCRdb retains in-frame clones only, with some absent. Altogether fewer than 90,000 clones are present, roughly 90% being singletons, with the ten largest covering around 5.5%. The sample was peripheral blood, taken 28 days after the second AZD1222 dose. The receptors come from an adult who received the AZD1222 COVID-19 vaccine.

The chain recombines TRBV7-8 with TRBJ2-7; no reliable D call. Germline V CDR1 and CDR2: SGHVS, FQNEAQ. Trimming removed 3 bases at V and 6 bases at J, with 9 bases between. The CDR3 loop spans 12 amino acids. The CDR3 bases are TGTGCCAGCAGCTTCTCGCCCGCCGAGCAGTACTTC. Translation: CASSFSPAEQYF.

V and J are TRBV12-3 or TRBV12-4 and TRBJ2-1; tentatively, D is TRBD2 (6 bases). V was pared by 6 bases and J by 8 bases, with 11 bases between. The CDR3 is 12 residues long. In DNA form, the CDR3 reads TGTGCCAGCAGACAAGCGGGTTATGAGCAGTTCTTC. It yields the protein CASRQAGYEQFF.

The gene calls are TRBV4-1 and TRBJ2-7; TRBD1 aligns across 7 bases. With V trimmed by 1 base and J by 3 bases, 9 bases remained unmatched. From germline, CDR1 is MGHRA and CDR2 YSYEKL. CDR3 length equals 16 residues. This CDR3 is CASSQGFSRDSYEQYF. CDR3 sequence (DNA): TGCGCCAGCAGCCAAGGGTTCTCCCGGGACAGCTACGAGCAGTACTTC.

The chain is built from TRBV7-6 and TRBJ2-1; D could derive from TRBD1 or TRBD2 (5 bases each). The germline gives CDR1 SGHVS, CDR2 FNYEAQ. V dropped 10 bases and J dropped 10 bases, with 29 bases sitting between them. CDR3 size: 16 residues. CDR3 DNA: TGTGCCACCTCCCATTCTAATCCGGGGCCCTTTGCCGAGCAGTTCTTC. Its protein is CATSHSNPGPFAEQFF.

This chain joins TRBV14 and TRBJ2-3; D gene ambiguous. V lost 1 base to trimming and J lost 1 base, with 9 bases between them. CDR1 is SGHDN and CDR2 is FVKESK in the germline V gene. The CDR3 loop spans 15 amino acids. CDR3 DNA sequence: TGTGCCAGCAGCCAAGCGAGGTTTGGCACAGATACGCAGTATTTT. Amino acid sequence: CASSQARFGTDTQYF.

The rearrangement joins TRBV30 to TRBJ1-5; D is undetermined. This CDR3 spans 12 amino acids. With 5 bases removed from V and 12 bases from J, the gap between germline ends came to 17 bases. Germline V gene data show CDR1 as GTSNPN and CDR2 as SVGIG (reference sequence). Written as DNA, the CDR3 is TGTGCCTGGGGATCGCAGGCCCTAGGCCAGCATTTT. This codes for CAWGSQALGQHF.

The chain links TRBV5-5 to TRBJ2-7, with a weak D call TRBD2 (6 bases). Germline V CDR1 and CDR2: SGHKS, YYEKEE (reference sequence). The CDR3 totals 15 residues. The ends were cut back, 0 bases at V and 0 bases at J, with 10 bases in the middle. As DNA, the CDR3 is TGTGCCAGCAGCTTGGCCGGGGGTAGCTCCTACGAGCAGTACTTC. Its protein is CASSLAGGSSYEQYF.

The chain joins TRBV9 to TRBJ2-2, with 7 bases lining up with TRBD1. The CDR3 is 15 residues long. V dropped 4 bases and J dropped 4; count of bases not matched to a gene: 7. Germline V lookup: CDR1 SGDLS, CDR2 YYNGEE. CDR3 region: CASSRQGPRTGELFF. The CDR3 DNA reads as TGTGCCAGCAGCAGACAGGGTCCCCGCACCGGGGAGCTGTTTTTT.

The chain recombines TRBV2 with TRBJ2-2; D is undetermined. Trimming removed 3 bases at V and 1 base at J, with 6 bases between. This CDR3 has 14 amino acids. CDR1 and CDR2 (germline): SNHLY, FYNNEI. The DNA for the CDR3 is TGTGCCAGCAGTGAGTCCCAGAACACCGGGGAGCTGTTTTTT. Residues: CASSESQNTGELFF.

The genes are TRBV2 and TRBJ1-6; tentatively, D is TRBD1 (6 bases). In germline, CDR1 is SNHLY, CDR2 FYNNEI. The CDR3 is 14 amino acids. The germline V and J ends were trimmed by 8 bases and 9 bases, with 17 bases remaining between them. CDR3 protein: CASRSAGAGSPLHF. As DNA, the CDR3 is TGTGCCAGCCGATCGGCAGGGGCAGGTTCACCCCTCCACTTT.

The chain couples TRBV28 to TRBJ1-1, with D possibly matching TRBD1 (6 bases). The CDR3 is 13 residues long. The V gene lost 11 bases and the J gene lost 10 bases, with 23 bases spanning the gap. The germline V gene encodes CDR1 MDHEN and CDR2 SYDVKM. The CDR3: CAAYRRGPGVAFF. In nucleotides, the CDR3 is TGTGCCGCCTATCGCAGGGGCCCCGGGGTAGCTTTCTTT.